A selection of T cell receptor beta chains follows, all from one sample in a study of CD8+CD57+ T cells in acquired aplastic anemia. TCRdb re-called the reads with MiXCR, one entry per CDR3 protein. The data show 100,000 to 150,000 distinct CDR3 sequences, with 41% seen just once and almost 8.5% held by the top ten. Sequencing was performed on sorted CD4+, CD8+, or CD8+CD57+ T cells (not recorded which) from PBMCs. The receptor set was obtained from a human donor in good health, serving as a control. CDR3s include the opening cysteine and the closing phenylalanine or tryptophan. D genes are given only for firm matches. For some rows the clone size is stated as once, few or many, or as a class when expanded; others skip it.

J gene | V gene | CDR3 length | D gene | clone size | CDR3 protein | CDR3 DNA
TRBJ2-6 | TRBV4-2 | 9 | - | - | CASSQPTAF | TGTGCCAGCAGCCAACCTACAGCATTC
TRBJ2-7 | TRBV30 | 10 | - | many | CAWSNDEQYF | TGTGCCTGGAGTAACGACGAGCAGTACTTC
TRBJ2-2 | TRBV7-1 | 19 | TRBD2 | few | CASSPGLAGLPPNTGELFF | TGTGCCAGCAGCCCAGGACTAGCGGGATTACCGCCGAACACCGGGGAGCTGTTTTTT
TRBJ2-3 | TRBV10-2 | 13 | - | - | CASSQSTADTQYF | TGCGCCAGCAGCCAGTCGACGGCAGATACGCAGTATTTT
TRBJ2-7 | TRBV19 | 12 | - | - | CASRSQSYEQYF | TGTGCCAGTAGGTCACAGTCATACGAGCAGTACTTC
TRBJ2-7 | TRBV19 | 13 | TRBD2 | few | CASSSGGIDEQYF | TGTGCCAGTAGTAGCGGGGGTATCGACGAGCAGTACTTC
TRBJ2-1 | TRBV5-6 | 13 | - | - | CASSLYDYNEQFF | TGTGCCAGCAGCTTGTACGACTACAATGAGCAGTTCTTC
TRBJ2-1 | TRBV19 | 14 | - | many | CASIGGTGFDEQFF | TGTGCCAGTATTGGGGGAACAGGTTTTGATGAGCAGTTCTTC
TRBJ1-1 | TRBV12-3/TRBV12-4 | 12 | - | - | CASSLSITEAFF | TGTGCCAGCAGTTTAAGTATCACTGAAGCTTTCTTT
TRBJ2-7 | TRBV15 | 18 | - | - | CATSRDFPTEHKTYEQYF | TGTGCCACCAGCAGGGATTTTCCGACCGAACACAAAACCTACGAGCAGTACTTC
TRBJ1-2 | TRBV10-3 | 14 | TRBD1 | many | CAISESQGVGGYTF | TGTGCCATCAGTGAATCACAGGGGGTAGGTGGCTACACCTTC
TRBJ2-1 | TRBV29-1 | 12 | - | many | CSVGQGNNEQFF | TGCAGCGTTGGCCAGGGAAACAATGAGCAGTTCTTC
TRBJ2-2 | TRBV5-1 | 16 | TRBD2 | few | CASSPLAGANTGELFF | TGCGCCAGCAGCCCCTTAGCGGGTGCGAACACCGGGGAGCTGTTTTTT
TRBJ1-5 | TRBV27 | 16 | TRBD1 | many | CASIPLGQGFGQPQHF | TGTGCCAGCATCCCCCTGGGACAGGGGTTCGGTCAGCCCCAGCATTTT
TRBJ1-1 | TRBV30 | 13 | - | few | CAWSTGQGTEAFF | TGTGCCTGGAGTACAGGCCAGGGGACTGAAGCTTTCTTT
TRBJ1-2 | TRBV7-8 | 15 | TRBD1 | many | CASSSEGGGPGGYTF | TGTGCCAGCAGCTCCGAAGGAGGGGGCCCTGGGGGCTACACCTTC
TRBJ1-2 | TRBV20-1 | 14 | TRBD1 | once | CSAIGGQGAYGYTF | TGCAGTGCTATTGGAGGACAGGGTGCTTATGGCTACACCTTC
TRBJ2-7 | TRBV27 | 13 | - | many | CASRIGEAYEQYF | TGTGCCAGCCGGATTGGTGAGGCCTACGAGCAGTACTTC
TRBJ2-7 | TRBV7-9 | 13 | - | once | CASSLEWGSEQYF | TGTGCCAGCAGCTTAGAATGGGGAAGCGAGCAGTACTTC
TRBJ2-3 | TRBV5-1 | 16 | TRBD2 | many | CASSLMSSGGTDTQYF | TGCGCCAGCAGCTTGATGTCTAGCGGGGGTACAGATACGCAGTATTTT
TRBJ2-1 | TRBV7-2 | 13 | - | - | CASSLADLNEQFF | TGTGCCAGCAGCTTAGCGGACCTCAATGAGCAGTTCTTC
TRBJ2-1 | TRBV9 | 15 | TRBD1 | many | CASTGQGLGYNEQFF | TGTGCCAGCACCGGACAGGGCTTGGGGTACAATGAGCAGTTCTTC
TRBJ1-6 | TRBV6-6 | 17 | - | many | CASSYSRGVGRNSPLHF | TGTGCCAGCAGTTACTCGCGGGGGGTTGGCCGTAATTCACCCCTCCACTTT
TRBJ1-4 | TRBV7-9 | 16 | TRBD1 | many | CASSLGPDRGIEKLFF | TGTGCCAGCAGCTTGGGCCCGGACAGGGGGATCGAAAAACTGTTTTTT
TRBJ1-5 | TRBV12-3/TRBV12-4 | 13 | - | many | CASSLSENQPQHF | TGTGCCAGCAGTTTATCCGAGAATCAGCCCCAGCATTTT
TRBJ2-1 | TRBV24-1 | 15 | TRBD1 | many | CATSHRGFPLYEQFF | TGTGCCACCAGTCACAGGGGGTTCCCCCTTTATGAGCAGTTCTTC
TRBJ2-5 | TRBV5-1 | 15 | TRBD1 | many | CASSFGGTGGETQYF | TGCGCCAGCAGCTTTGGCGGGACAGGGGGAGAGACCCAGTACTTC
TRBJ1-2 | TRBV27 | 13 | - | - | CASSPRVNYGYTF | TGTGCCAGCAGTCCCAGGGTTAACTATGGCTACACCTTC
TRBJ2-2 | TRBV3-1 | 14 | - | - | CASSVAANTGELFF | TGTGCCAGCAGCGTAGCGGCTAACACCGGGGAGCTGTTTTTT
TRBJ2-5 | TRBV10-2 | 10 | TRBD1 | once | CATGGETQYF | TGCGCCACAGGGGGTGAGACCCAGTACTTC
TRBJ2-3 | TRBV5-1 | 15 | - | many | CASSWARLGTDTQYF | TGCGCCAGCAGCTGGGCTAGATTGGGAACAGATACGCAGTATTTT
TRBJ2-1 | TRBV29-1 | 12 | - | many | CSFSRSNNEQFF | TGCAGTTTTTCCAGAAGCAACAATGAGCAGTTCTTC
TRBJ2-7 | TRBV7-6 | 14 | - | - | CASSLAVEGYEQYF | TGTGCCAGCAGCTTAGCAGTAGAAGGTTACGAGCAGTACTTC
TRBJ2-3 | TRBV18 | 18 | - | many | CASSVVRGTTTSTDTQYF | TGTGCCAGCTCAGTCGTGAGGGGAACCACAACTAGCACAGATACGCAGTATTTT
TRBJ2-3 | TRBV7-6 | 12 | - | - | CASSLEADTQYF | TGTGCCAGCAGCTTAGAGGCAGATACGCAGTATTTT
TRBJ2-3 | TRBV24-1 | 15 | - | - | CATSDYRGGTDTQYF | TGCGCCACCAGTGATTACAGGGGAGGGACAGATACGCAGTATTTT
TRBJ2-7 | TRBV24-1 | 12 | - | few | CATKLGPPHQYF | TGTGCCACCAAGTTGGGCCCGCCTCACCAGTACTTC
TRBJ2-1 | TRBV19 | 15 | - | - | CASSPGLTRRNEQFF | TGTGCCAGTAGTCCCGGGTTGACGCGGAGGAATGAGCAGTTCTTC
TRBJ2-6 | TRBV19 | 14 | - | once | CASSAPSGANVLTF | TGTGCCAGTAGTGCTCCCTCTGGGGCCAACGTCCTGACTTTC
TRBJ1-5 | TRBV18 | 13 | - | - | CASSTGSNQPQHF | TGTGCCAGCTCAACAGGTAGCAATCAGCCCCAGCATTTT
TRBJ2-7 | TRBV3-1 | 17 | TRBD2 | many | CASSQGLLAGGSYEQYF | TGTGCCAGCAGCCAAGGGCTACTAGCGGGAGGGTCCTACGAGCAGTACTTC
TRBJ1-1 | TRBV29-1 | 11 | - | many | CSVGVNTEAFF | TGCAGCGTTGGGGTTAACACTGAAGCTTTCTTT
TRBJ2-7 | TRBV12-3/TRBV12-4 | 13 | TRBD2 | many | CASSLVLAGGQYF | TGTGCCAGCAGTTTGGTACTAGCGGGGGGCCAGTACTTC
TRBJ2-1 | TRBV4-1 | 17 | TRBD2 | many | CASSQDKRDPAYNEQFF | TGCGCCAGCAGCCAAGATAAGCGGGACCCGGCCTACAATGAGCAGTTCTTC
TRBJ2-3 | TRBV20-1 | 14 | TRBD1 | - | CSAGGQGSIDTQYF | TGCAGTGCTGGGGGACAGGGGTCCATAGATACGCAGTATTTT
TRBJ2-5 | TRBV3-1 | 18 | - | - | CASSQGGLGRDPQETQYF | TGTGCCAGCAGCCAAGGAGGCTTAGGGCGGGACCCCCAAGAGACCCAGTACTTC
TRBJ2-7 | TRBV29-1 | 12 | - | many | CSVAVLSYEQYF | TGCAGCGTGGCGGTTCTCTCCTACGAGCAGTACTTC
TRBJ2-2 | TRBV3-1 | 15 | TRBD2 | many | CASSLGTSVTGELFF | TGTGCCAGCAGCCTCGGGACTAGCGTAACCGGGGAGCTGTTTTTT
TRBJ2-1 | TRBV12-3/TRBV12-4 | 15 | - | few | CASSQGSSPGGEQFF | TGTGCCAGCAGTCAGGGTAGCTCCCCGGGCGGTGAGCAGTTCTTC
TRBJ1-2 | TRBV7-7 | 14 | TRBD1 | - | CASLTAGGGYGYTF | TGTGCCAGCCTCACGGCAGGGGGCGGCTATGGCTACACCTTC
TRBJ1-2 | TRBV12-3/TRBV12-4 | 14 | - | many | CASSADTLRWGYTF | TGTGCCAGCAGCGCGGACACCCTAAGGTGGGGCTACACCTTC